This T cell receptor (beta chain) appears in the sequencing data of a study of blood T cell repertoires in COVID-19. Study summary: The analysed material was cDNA or gDNA that came from T cells, B-cell-depleted T cells, or PBMCs.

Trimming shortened V by 5 bases and J by 3 bases, and 8 bases separated the two germline ends. Germline V gene lookup returns CDR1 SGHTA and CDR2 FQGNSA. The CDR3 sequence is 13 residues long. The authors' processing: How many nucleated cells were present was estimated from reference gene primer amplification. Only in-frame clones appear in the TCRdb table, and some are missing; sequencing was by immunoSEQ multiplex PCR. D and trimming come from the DNA, and the V and J calls and clone size come from that table. The repertoire holds around 70,000 clones, with approximately 80% as singletons. Material for sequencing was peripheral blood. The rearrangement joins TRBV7-2 to TRBJ2-1, with D unresolved. This clonotype was obtained from a man older than 75 with acute or convalescent COVID-19. CDR3 bases: TGTGCCAGCAGCGCCGAGCGCTACAATGAGCAGTTCTTC. The encoded protein is CASSAERYNEQFF.